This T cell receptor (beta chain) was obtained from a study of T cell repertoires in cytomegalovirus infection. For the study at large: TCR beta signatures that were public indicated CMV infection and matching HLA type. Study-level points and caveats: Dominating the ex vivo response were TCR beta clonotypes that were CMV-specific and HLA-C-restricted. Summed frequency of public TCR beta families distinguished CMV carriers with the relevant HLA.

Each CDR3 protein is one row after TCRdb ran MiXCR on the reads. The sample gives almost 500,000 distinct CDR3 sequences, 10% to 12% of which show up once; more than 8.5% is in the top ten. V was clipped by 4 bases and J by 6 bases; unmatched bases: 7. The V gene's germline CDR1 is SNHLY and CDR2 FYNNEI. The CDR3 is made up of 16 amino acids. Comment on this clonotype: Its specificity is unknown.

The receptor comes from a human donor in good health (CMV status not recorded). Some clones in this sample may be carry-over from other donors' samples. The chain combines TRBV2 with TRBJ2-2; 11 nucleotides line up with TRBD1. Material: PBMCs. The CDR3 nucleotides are TGTGCCAGCAGTGCCCTCGGACAGGGGGCCTCCGGGGAGCTGTTTTTT. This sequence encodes CASSALGQGASGELFF.